These 32 T cell receptor beta chains originate from one sample sequenced in a study of T cells in Graves' hyperthyroidism and ophthalmopathy. Amplification targeted TCR beta CDR3 regions from RNA transcripts. The HTBI primer set drove a first-round RT-PCR of the TCR CDR3. TCRdb reanalysed the multiplex PCR reads using MiXCR and keeps one entry per CDR3 protein. The sample includes about 690,000 distinct CDR3 sequences, roughly 17% seen only once; the top ten take about 14%. The material sequenced was blood. The source of these receptors is a man between 45 and 60 years old with Graves' hyperthyroidism.

This clonotype was seen only a few times. The rearrangement joins TRBV20-1 to TRBJ2-3; D possibly corresponds to TRBD2 (7 bases). Germline V CDR1 and CDR2: DFQATT, SNEGSKA (reference sequence). CDR3 length: 14 residues. With 5 bases removed from V and 3 bases from J, the gap between germline ends came to 15 bases. CDR3 nucleotides: TGCAGTGCTCTAAACAGGGAGGGGACAGATACGCAGTATTTT. Translated, it gives CSALNREGTDTQYF.

J is TRBJ1-1 and V is TRBV30; tentative D call: TRBD1 (5 bases). From germline, CDR1 is GTSNPN and CDR2 SVGIG (reference sequence). Trimming took off 6 bases at V and 0 bases at J, with 11 bases between the two ends. This CDR3 comprises 13 residues. The CDR3 loop is CACHPGVNTEAFF. Written as DNA, the CDR3 is TGTGCCTGTCACCCGGGGGTGAACACTGAAGCTTTCTTT.

The chain has TRBV3-1 and TRBJ2-1, with 11 bases fitting TRBD2. The CDR3 is 16 residues long. CDR1 is LGHDT and CDR2 is YNNKEL in the germline V gene (reference sequence). V was pared by 1 base and J by 9 bases, with 8 bases of the junction left unmatched. The CDR3 is CASSQGELAGAGEQFF. The CDR3 DNA reads as TGTGCCAGCAGCCAAGGGGAACTAGCGGGAGCCGGTGAGCAGTTCTTC.

The J gene is TRBJ2-2, the V gene TRBV7-2; 8 nucleotides align to TRBD1. V lost 5 bases, J lost 7 bases, and 9 bases stayed unmatched. CDR1 is SGHTA and CDR2 is FQGNSA in the germline V gene. This CDR3 is built from 15 residues. CDR3 loop: CASSRRTGRSGELFF. The CDR3 DNA sequence: TGTGCCAGCAGCCGTCGGACAGGGCGTAGCGGGGAGCTGTTTTTT.

This clonotype showed up just a few times. The rearrangement links TRBV27 to TRBJ1-1, with TRBD1 identical over 10 bases. Germline-derived CDR1 and CDR2 are MNHEY and SMNVEV (reference sequence). V shed 3 bases, J shed 4 bases, and the junction held 11 bases outside the gene matches. The CDR3 extends over 17 amino acids. As DNA, the CDR3 is TGTGCCAGCAGTTTCGGACAGGGGGAGGTTGGGAGCACTGAAGCTTTCTTT. Translated, it gives CASSFGQGEVGSTEAFF.

Points on this clonotype: This sequence may be a read error, since a much larger clone differs from it by one base. The V and J genes are TRBV5-8 and TRBJ2-7; 8 bases match TRBD2. V dropped 0 bases and J dropped 6; count of bases not matched to a gene: 5. The CDR3 has 14 amino acids. The germline V gene encodes CDR1 SGHTS and CDR2 YDEGEE. CDR3 bases: TGTGCCAGCAGCTTGGTGCGGGGGGTAAGCGAGCAGTACTTC. This gives the protein CASSLVRGVSEQYF.

This sequence joins TRBV14 and TRBJ2-7, with 7 bases lining up with TRBD2. This CDR3 has 16 residues. The trim removed 2 bases at V and 0 bases at J, leaving 7 bases unmatched. Germline CDR1 is SGHDN and CDR2 is FVKESK. This CDR3 is CASSQFGTTLSYEQYF. CDR3 sequence (DNA): TGTGCCAGCAGCCAATTCGGGACTACTCTCTCCTACGAGCAGTACTTC.

CDR3 coding DNA: TGTGCCAGCAGCCTCGGACAGCCCTTAAATGAAAAACTGTTTTTT. Translated: CASSLGQPLNEKLFF. J is TRBJ1-4 and V is TRBV7-2; the D gene is possibly TRBD1 (6 bases). The V gene lost 5 bases and the J gene lost 5 bases, with 15 bases spanning the gap. This CDR3 has 15 amino acids. The germline CDR1 and CDR2 sequences are SGHTA and FQGNSA.

The chain couples TRBV7-3 to TRBJ2-1; D is perhaps TRBD2 (7 bases). The V and J ends lost 4 bases and 10 bases respectively, with 14 bases between them. CDR1 SGHTA and CDR2 FQGTGA come from the germline V gene. The CDR3 spans 13 residues. The CDR3 nucleotides read TGTGCCAGCAGCTCGAACAGGGAGGGCGAGCAGTTCTTC. The encoded protein is CASSSNREGEQFF.

This rearrangement joins TRBV19 to TRBJ2-1; 7 bases are a match to TRBD1. The CDR3 has 16 residues. Germline loops: CDR1 LNHDA, CDR2 SQIVND (reference sequence). Unmatched junction bases numbered 9, after V lost 7 bases and J lost 0 bases. CDR3 residues: CASTKGQASSYNEQFF. As DNA, the CDR3 is TGTGCCAGTACCAAAGGACAGGCCAGCTCCTACAATGAGCAGTTCTTC.

The chain combines TRBV29-1 with TRBJ2-3, with 9 nucleotides matching TRBD1. The CDR3 contains 14 residues. Germline V gives CDR1 SQVTM, CDR2 ANQGSEA. J gave up 1 base and V 6 bases, and 5 bases lay outside the gene matches. The CDR3 loop reads CSVERTGGTDTQYF. The CDR3, as DNA: TGCAGCGTAGAAAGGACAGGGGGCACAGATACGCAGTATTTT.

The V call is TRBV6-1, the J call TRBJ2-7; no clear D. The ends were cut back, 4 bases at V and 4 bases at J, with 14 bases in the middle. Germline-derived CDR1 and CDR2 are MNHNS and SASEGT. The CDR3 runs 14 residues. For the CDR3, the DNA is TGTGCCAGCAGTGCAACGGGCAACTATTACGAGCAGTACTTC. It specifies CASSATGNYYEQYF.

This clonotype was seen ten or more times. In DNA, the CDR3 is TGTGCCAGCAGTCCCGAGACGGATTACACCGGGGAGCTGTTTTTT. Protein sequence: CASSPETDYTGELFF. V usage is TRBV6-2 or TRBV6-3 and J usage is TRBJ2-2; no clear D gene. Germline lookup yields CDR1 MNHEY and CDR2 SVGEGT. The V gene lost 5 bases and the J gene lost 3 bases, with 13 bases spanning the gap. This CDR3 is built from 15 residues.

The V call is TRBV20-1, the J call TRBJ2-5; no clear D gene. The germline V gene has CDR1 DFQATT and CDR2 SNEGSKA (reference sequence). The V end was cut by 1 base, the J end by 4 bases, with 16 bases between. CDR3 length: 15 residues. In DNA, the CDR3 is TGCAGTGCTAGAGTCCCCCCGTTTGGGGTAGAGACCCAGTACTTC. As protein: CSARVPPFGVETQYF.

This clonotype was seen at least ten times. The J gene is TRBJ2-7, the V gene TRBV2; D tentatively reads TRBD1 or TRBD2 (6 bases each). The CDR3 runs 15 residues. Trimming stripped 7 bases from V and 7 bases from J, with 23 bases between. CDR1 and CDR2 (germline): SNHLY, FYNNEI. The CDR3 here is CASKSSVRGAQEQYF. CDR3 DNA: TGTGCCAGCAAATCATCGGTAAGGGGGGCTCAGGAGCAGTACTTC.

This chain connects TRBV7-2 to TRBJ2-5; 11 bases fit TRBD2. V was clipped by 1 base and J by 3 bases; unmatched bases: 7. The CDR3 spans 17 residues. Germline values: CDR1 SGHTA, CDR2 FQGNSA. The CDR3 region has the DNA TGTGCCAGCAGCTTAGTAAGGCTAGCGGGAGGTAAAGAGACCCAGTACTTC. Translated, it gives CASSLVRLAGGKETQYF.

This chain's CDR3 is CATLRGTLSSYNEQFF. CDR3 sequence (DNA): TGTGCCACCCTGAGAGGGACTCTGAGCTCCTACAATGAGCAGTTCTTC. V gene TRBV6-1 combines with J gene TRBJ2-1; a weak D match, TRBD2 (6 bases). V lost 10 bases and J lost 0, with 19 bases in between. This CDR3 has 16 residues. Germline values: CDR1 MNHNS, CDR2 SASEGT.

This clonotype has ten or more counts. This rearrangement joins TRBV28 to TRBJ1-5; 11 bases align to TRBD1. Germline V gives CDR1 MDHEN, CDR2 SYDVKM. This CDR3 has 17 amino acids. Trimming took 6 bases from V and 1 from J; bases not matched to a gene: 8. CDR3 nucleotide sequence: TGTGCCAGCAGCCCCGGGACAGGGGGGACGAGCAATCAGCCCCAGCATTTT. It encodes CASSPGTGGTSNQPQHF. The complete variable domain, with remaining parts taken from reference TRBV28 and TRBJ1-5, reads DVKVTQSSRYLVKRTGEKVFLECVQDMDHENMFWYRQDPGLGLRLIYFSYDVKMKEKGDIPEGYSVSREKKERFSLILESASTNQTSMYLCASSPGTGGTSNQPQHFGDGTRLSIL.

This clonotype was found many times. This chain uses TRBV12-3 or TRBV12-4 with TRBJ2-1; possible D gene TRBD2, 6 bases. The CDR3 is 16 residues long. V was trimmed by 5 bases and J by 6 bases, leaving 20 bases between them. The CDR3 spells CASSRGGAGLSNEQFF. CDR3 DNA sequence: TGTGCCAGCAGTCGCGGCGGGGCGGGGCTCAGCAATGAGCAGTTCTTC.

This clonotype was detected only a few times. The rearrangement uses TRBV14 and TRBJ1-2, with D tentatively TRBD1 (6 bases). CDR1 SGHDN and CDR2 FVKESK come from the germline V gene. Trimming shortened V by 5 bases and J by 1 base, and 11 bases separated the two germline ends. The CDR3 has 14 residues. The CDR3 bases are TGTGCCAGCAGCGAAGTGGACAGTAACTATGGCTACACCTTC. Protein sequence: CASSEVDSNYGYTF.

This clonotype came up many times. CDR3 nucleotides: TGTGCCAGCAGTGAACAGGGTTTAACCTACGAGCAGTACTTC. Protein product: CASSEQGLTYEQYF. The V call is TRBV2, the J call TRBJ2-7, with D possibly matching TRBD1 (5 bases). V lost 2 bases to trimming and J lost 2 bases, with 10 bases between them. The CDR3 spans 14 residues. CDR1 is SNHLY and CDR2 is FYNNEI in the germline V gene.

This clonotype was found a few times. The gene calls are TRBV10-2 and TRBJ2-3, with D hard to call. This CDR3 spans 16 amino acids. Trimming stripped 3 bases from V and 1 base from J, with 14 bases between. Germline lookup yields CDR1 WSHSY and CDR2 SAAADI. CDR3 loop: CASSDGPNTGTDTQYF. The CDR3, as DNA: TGCGCCAGCAGTGACGGACCCAACACGGGCACAGATACGCAGTATTTT.

This clonotype was counted ten times or more. The gene calls are TRBV12-5 and TRBJ2-5, with 9 bases lining up with TRBD2. CDR1 is LGHNT and CDR2 is FRNRAP in the germline V gene. CDR3 size: 16 residues. Losses at the gene ends were 1 base for V and 1 base for J; bases not matched to a gene: 4. The CDR3 DNA follows: TGTGCTAGTGGTTTGGGACTAGCGGAATTCCAAGAGACCCAGTACTTC. Translation: CASGLGLAEFQETQYF.

This clonotype was recorded a few times. V and J are TRBV3-1 and TRBJ2-7; D uncertain. Deletions cut 6 bases from V and 6 bases from J, with 12 bases between. The CDR3 totals 12 residues. Germline V gene data show CDR1 as LGHDT and CDR2 as YNNKEL (reference sequence). The CDR3 here is CASSRKGFEQYF. The DNA of the CDR3 is TGTGCCAGCAGTCGGAAGGGATTCGAGCAGTACTTC.

A word on this clonotype: This CDR3 is missing its conserved last phenylalanine or tryptophan, likely due to a read error. This chain links TRBV11-2 with TRBJ2-7, with 9 bases lining up with TRBD1. Looked up from germline, CDR1 is SGHAT and CDR2 is FQNNGV. The CDR3 is 15 residues long. V shed 4 bases and J 3 bases; nucleotides not matched to a gene: 7. This CDR3 reads CASSYRQGEYYEQYL. CDR3 DNA: TGTGCCAGCAGCTATCGACAGGGGGAATACTACGAGCAGTACCTC.

In its sample, this clonotype was seen many times. This sequence joins TRBV4-1 and TRBJ2-2, with D possibly TRBD1 on 6 matching bases. Germline loops: CDR1 MGHRA, CDR2 YSYEKL. This CDR3 spans 14 amino acids. Between the trimmed V and J ends, which lost 6 bases and 6 bases, there was a span of 14 bases. Here the CDR3 DNA reads TGCGCCAGCAGTCCACAGGGCCTCGCCGGGGAGCTGTTTTTT. Translation: CASSPQGLAGELFF.

Only a few counts were recorded for this clonotype. The rearrangement joins TRBV14 to TRBJ2-7; D uncertain. V was shortened by 1 base and J by 2 bases, with 9 bases between the two germline ends. Per germline, CDR1 SGHDN and CDR2 FVKESK. The CDR3 has 14 residues. The CDR3, as DNA: TGTGCCAGCAGCCAAGCTCACAGAACCTACGAGCAGTACTTC. Amino acids: CASSQAHRTYEQYF. Full variable domain (missing parts from reference TRBV14 and TRBJ2-7): EAGVTQFPSHSVIEKGQTVTLRCDPISGHDNLYWYRRVMGKEIKFLLHFVKESKQDESGMPNNRFLAERTGGTYSTLKVQPAELEDSGVYFCASSQAHRTYEQYFGPGTRLTVT.

V usage is TRBV6-5 and J usage is TRBJ2-2; possibly TRBD2 for D (5 bases). V was pared by 0 bases and J by 5 bases, with 10 bases between. Per germline, CDR1 MNHEY and CDR2 SVGAGI. CDR3 length: 15 residues. CDR3 bases: TGTGCCAGCAGTTACTCGAGGGTGTCGACCGGGGAGCTGTTTTTT. Residues: CASSYSRVSTGELFF.

This clonotype was observed many times. The chain links TRBV6-1 to TRBJ2-1; D gene ambiguous. The germline V gene has CDR1 MNHNS and CDR2 SASEGT. Trimming took 6 bases from V and 9 from J, leaving 9 bases between them. This CDR3 region has 11 residues. The CDR3 loop reads CASRLSSEQFF. In DNA form, the CDR3 reads TGTGCCAGCAGACTTAGCAGTGAGCAGTTCTTC.

This clonotype was counted only a few times. The chain combines TRBV14 with TRBJ1-1; D is undetermined. The V gene's germline CDR1 is SGHDN and CDR2 FVKESK. This CDR3 is 16 amino acids long. Trimming pared 0 bases from V and 2 bases from J, leaving 13 bases between. CDR3 in DNA: TGTGCCAGCAGCCAAGATTGGGGTAGGGTTAACACTGAAGCTTTCTTT. Amino acid sequence: CASSQDWGRVNTEAFF.

This clonotype was found many times. This chain connects TRBV28 to TRBJ2-4; D not certain. Trimming pared 3 bases from V and 2 bases from J, leaving 11 bases between. Germline values: CDR1 MDHEN, CDR2 SYDVKM. CDR3 length: 15 amino acids. The DNA for the CDR3 is TGTGCCAGCAGTTTCCAGGATGGTACCAAAAACATTCAGTACTTC. Protein product: CASSFQDGTKNIQYF.

In its sample, this clonotype was seen a few times. The gene calls are TRBV6-2 or TRBV6-3 and TRBJ2-7, with TRBD2 identical over 14 bases. CDR1 and CDR2 (germline): MNHEY, SVGEGT. The ends lost 6 bases at V and 5 bases at J; junction bases unmatched: 6. The CDR3 is made up of 15 amino acids. CDR3 sequence reads: CASRTTSGRAHEQYF. As DNA, the CDR3 is TGTGCCAGCAGAACGACTAGCGGGAGGGCCCACGAGCAGTACTTC.